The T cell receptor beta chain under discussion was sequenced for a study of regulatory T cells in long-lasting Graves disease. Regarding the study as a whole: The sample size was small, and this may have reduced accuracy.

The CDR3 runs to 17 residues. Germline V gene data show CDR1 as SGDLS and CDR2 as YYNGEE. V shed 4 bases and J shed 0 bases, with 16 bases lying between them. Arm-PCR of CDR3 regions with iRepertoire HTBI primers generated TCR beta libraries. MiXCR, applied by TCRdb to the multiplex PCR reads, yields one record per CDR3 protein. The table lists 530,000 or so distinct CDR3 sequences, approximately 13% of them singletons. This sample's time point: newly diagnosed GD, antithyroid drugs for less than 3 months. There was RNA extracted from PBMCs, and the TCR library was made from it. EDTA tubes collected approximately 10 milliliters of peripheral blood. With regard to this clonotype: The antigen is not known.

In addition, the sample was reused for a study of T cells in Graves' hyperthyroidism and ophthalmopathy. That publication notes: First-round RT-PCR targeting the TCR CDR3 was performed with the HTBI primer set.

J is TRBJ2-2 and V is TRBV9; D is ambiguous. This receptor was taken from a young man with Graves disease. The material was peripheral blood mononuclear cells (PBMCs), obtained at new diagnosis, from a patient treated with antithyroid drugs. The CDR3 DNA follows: TGTGCCAGCAGCCTCAGTTGGGCAGACGCGAACACCGGGGAGCTGTTTTTT. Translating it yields CASSLSWADANTGELFF.